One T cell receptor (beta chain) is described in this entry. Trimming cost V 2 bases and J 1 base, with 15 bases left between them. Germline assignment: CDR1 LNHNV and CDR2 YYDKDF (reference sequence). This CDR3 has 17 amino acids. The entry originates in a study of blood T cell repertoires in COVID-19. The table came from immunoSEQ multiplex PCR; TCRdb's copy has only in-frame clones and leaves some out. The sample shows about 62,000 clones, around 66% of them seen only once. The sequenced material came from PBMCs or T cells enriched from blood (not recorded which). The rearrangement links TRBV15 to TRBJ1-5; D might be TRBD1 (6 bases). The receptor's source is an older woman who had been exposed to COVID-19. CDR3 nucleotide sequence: TGTGCCACCAGCAGAAAACGGACAGTTCACAGCAATCAGCCCCAGCATTTT. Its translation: CATSRKRTVHSNQPQHF. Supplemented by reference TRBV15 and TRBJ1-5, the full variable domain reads DAMVIQNPRYQVTQFGKPVTLSCSQTLNHNVMYWYQQKSSQAPKLLFHYYDKDFNNEADTPDNFQSRRPNTSFCFLDIRSPGLGDTAMYLCATSRKRTVHSNQPQHFGDGTRLSIL.